The 19 T cell receptor beta chains listed next were all sequenced from one sample in a study of blood T cell repertoires in COVID-19. Clones were read by immunoSEQ multiplex PCR, and TCRdb kept only the in-frame ones, dropping some. The sample includes 150,000 to 200,000 clones, 89% of them seen just once. Sequencing used PBMCs or T cells enriched from blood (not recorded which). The receptors derive from a woman under 30 who had recovered from COVID-19.

This chain links TRBV29-1 with TRBJ2-1; TRBD2 matches at 7 bases. The CDR3 consists of 15 residues. From germline, CDR1 is SQVTM and CDR2 ANQGSEA. V was clipped by 5 bases and J by 2 bases; unmatched bases: 9. CDR3 in DNA: TGCAGCGTTTTAATAGGGAGGGCCCCCTACAATGAGCAGTTCTTC. Translation gives CSVLIGRAPYNEQFF.

The chain links TRBV25-1 to TRBJ2-3; TRBD1 aligns across 7 bases. The length of the CDR3 is 13 residues. Trimming took 6 bases from V and 3 from J; bases not matched to a gene: 3. Germline V lookup: CDR1 MGHDK, CDR2 SYGVNS. CDR3 in amino acids: CASRQGVTDTQYF. Written as DNA, the CDR3 is TGTGCCAGCAGGCAGGGGGTGACAGATACGCAGTATTTT. The variable domain in full, completed from reference TRBV25-1 and TRBJ2-3, reads EADIYQTPRYLVIGTGKKITLECSQTMGHDKMYWYQQDPGMELHLIHYSYGVNSTEKGDLSSESTVSRIRTEHFPLTLESARPSHTSQYLCASRQGVTDTQYFGPGTRLTVL.

The CDR3 DNA reads as TGCGCCAGCAGCCAAGATCTTGGCAGTCGCGGAGATACGCAGTATTTT. Encoded protein: CASSQDLGSRGDTQYF. This chain links TRBV4-3 with TRBJ2-3; D uncertain. V gave up 0 bases and J gave up 5 bases, with 15 bases separating them. The V gene's germline CDR1 is LGHNA and CDR2 YSLEER. The CDR3 totals 16 residues.

The V call is TRBV30, the J call TRBJ1-5, with D perhaps matching TRBD1 (5 bases). Germline V CDR1 and CDR2: GTSNPN, SVGIG (reference sequence). CDR3 length equals 13 residues. Trimming stripped 6 bases from V and 4 bases from J, with 13 bases between. The CDR3 sequence: CACDLGGNQPQHF. The DNA for the CDR3 is TGTGCCTGCGACTTGGGGGGGAATCAGCCCCAGCATTTT. The whole variable domain, filled in from reference TRBV30 and TRBJ1-5, reads SQTIHQWPATLVQPVGSPLSLECTVEGTSNPNLYWYRQAAGRGLQLLFYSVGIGQISSEVPQNLSASRPQDRQFILSSKKLLLSDSGFYLCACDLGGNQPQHFGDGTRLSIL.

V is TRBV19 and J is TRBJ2-2; 12 bases map to TRBD2. This CDR3 comprises 13 residues. V gave up 10 bases and J gave up 8 bases; unmatched junction bases: 5. Germline CDR1 and CDR2: LNHDA and SQIVND (reference sequence). The CDR3 here is CATRLAGDGELFF. Here the CDR3 DNA reads TGTGCCACCCGACTAGCGGGAGATGGGGAGCTGTTTTTT. The variable domain in full, with the rest retrieved from reference TRBV19 and TRBJ2-2, is DGGITQSPKYLFRKEGQNVTLSCEQNLNHDAMYWYRQDPGQGLRLIYYSQIVNDFQKGDIAEGYSVSREKKESFPLTVTSAQKNPTAFYLCATRLAGDGELFFGEGSRLTVL.

The rearrangement links TRBV3-1 (or the pseudogene TRBV3-2) to TRBJ2-4, with D uncertain. The V end lost 3 bases, the J end lost 2 bases, and 8 bases lay between the germline ends. Germline V gene lookup returns CDR1 LGHDT and CDR2 YNNKEL (reference sequence). This CDR3 is 14 amino acids long. CDR3: CASSQAVTKNIQYF. CDR3 sequence (DNA): TGTGCCAGCAGCCAGGCGGTGACCAAAAACATTCAGTACTTC.

The V gene is TRBV13, the J gene TRBJ2-7, with TRBD1 as a possible D gene (6 bases). Trimming stripped 5 bases from V and 3 bases from J, with 11 bases between. From germline, CDR1 is PRHDT and CDR2 FYEKMQ (reference sequence). The CDR3 consists of 13 residues. The CDR3 here is CASSQGTLYEQYF. Here the CDR3 DNA reads TGTGCCAGCAGCCAAGGGACACTCTACGAGCAGTACTTC.

The chain recombines TRBV6-5 with TRBJ1-3, with D possibly being TRBD1 (5 bases). V shed 2 bases and J shed 4 bases, with 12 bases lying between them. The CDR3 sequence is 15 residues long. The V gene's germline CDR1 is MNHEY and CDR2 SVGAGI. The CDR3 protein is CASSYGRGEGNTIYF. The CDR3 DNA is TGTGCCAGCAGTTACGGCCGGGGGGAAGGAAACACCATATATTTT.

This chain joins TRBV4-2 and TRBJ1-2, with D tentatively TRBD1 (5 bases). Germline V lookup: CDR1 LGHNA, CDR2 YNFKEQ. The CDR3 is 14 amino acids. Trimming pared 1 base from V and 2 bases from J, leaving 8 bases between. The CDR3 DNA follows: TGTGCCAGCAGCCAAGGGACACTAAACTATGGCTACACCTTC. It specifies CASSQGTLNYGYTF.

The genes are TRBV28 and TRBJ1-6; unclear D gene. The CDR3 is 15 amino acids. CDR1 is MDHEN, CDR2 SYDVKM, per germline. V lost 8 bases and J lost 0, with 11 bases in between. The CDR3 protein is CASEVRNSYNSPLHF. The CDR3 coding sequence is TGTGCCAGCGAGGTTCGCAACTCCTATAATTCACCCCTCCACTTT.

The CDR3 coding sequence is TGTGCCAGCAGCTTGGTTGGTAGGGGAGGGGACAATGAGCAGTTCTTC. As protein: CASSLVGRGGDNEQFF. The rearrangement uses TRBV5-5 and TRBJ2-1; 7 nucleotides agree with TRBD2. J was trimmed by 5 bases and V by 0 bases; bases with no gene match: 8. Looked up from germline, CDR1 is SGHKS and CDR2 is YYEKEE (reference sequence). The CDR3 sequence is 16 residues long.

The rearrangement joins TRBV3-1 (or the pseudogene TRBV3-2) to TRBJ2-3, with D perhaps TRBD1 (5 bases). V gave up 4 bases and J gave up 4 bases, with 15 bases separating them. The CDR3 length is 15 residues. Looked up from germline, CDR1 is LGHDT and CDR2 is YNNKEL (reference sequence). CDR3 residues: CASSRHRTIPDTQYF. The CDR3 region has the DNA TGTGCCAGCAGCCGCCACAGGACGATCCCAGATACGCAGTATTTT.

J is TRBJ1-1 and V is TRBV3-1 (or the pseudogene TRBV3-2); TRBD1 is a possible D gene (6 bases). There are 12 residues in the CDR3. V dropped 3 bases and J dropped 10 bases, with 12 bases sitting between them. CDR1 and CDR2 (germline): LGHDT, YNNKEL (reference sequence). The CDR3 bases are TGTGCCAGCAGCCATCAGGGGCGCGTAGCTTTCTTT. It yields the protein CASSHQGRVAFF.

This sequence joins TRBV28 and TRBJ1-4; the match to TRBD1 covers 7 bases. Germline V gene data show CDR1 as MDHEN and CDR2 as SYDVKM. There are 16 residues in the CDR3. Unmatched junction bases numbered 7, after V lost 2 bases and J lost 4 bases. As DNA, the CDR3 is TGTGCCAGCAGTTTAGCCTCGGGACAGTATAATGAAAAACTGTTTTTT. It translates to CASSLASGQYNEKLFF.

J is TRBJ2-7 and V is TRBV7-3; TRBD2 might be the D (6 bases). Germline CDR1 is SGHTA and CDR2 is FQGTGA. Between the trimmed V and J ends, which lost 4 bases and 6 bases, there was a span of 16 bases. The CDR3 loop spans 14 amino acids. CDR3 DNA: TGTGCCAGCAGCTCCGTACCGGGGGTGAGCGAGCAGTACTTC. It codes for CASSSVPGVSEQYF.

The J gene is TRBJ2-3, the V gene TRBV5-5; 12 positions match TRBD2. Trimming took 4 bases from V and 2 from J; bases not matched to a gene: 11. This CDR3 is 18 amino acids long. Germline assignment: CDR1 SGHKS and CDR2 YYEKEE (reference sequence). CDR3 protein: CASSKTSGRAPITDTQYF. CDR3 in DNA: TGTGCCAGCAGCAAGACTAGCGGGAGAGCCCCGATCACAGATACGCAGTATTTT.

J is TRBJ1-1 and V is TRBV10-3; D gene unclear. Germline V lookup: CDR1 ENHRY, CDR2 SYGVKD. There are 13 residues in the CDR3. V was cut by 0 bases and J by 3 bases, with 5 bases left in between. CDR3 in DNA: TGTGCCATCAGTGAGTCAAGCGACACTGAAGCTTTCTTT. It encodes CAISESSDTEAFF.

The chain joins TRBV24-1 to TRBJ2-3; D is perhaps TRBD2 (6 bases). Per the germline V gene, CDR1 is KGHDR and CDR2 is SFDVKD. CDR3 size: 13 residues. V dropped 7 bases and J dropped 0 bases, with 7 bases sitting between them. CDR3 bases: TGTGCCACCAGCAGCGGGAGCACAGATACGCAGTATTTT. It encodes CATSSGSTDTQYF.

The chain joins TRBV15 to TRBJ2-7, with a possible D match to TRBD1 (5 bases). V was cut by 1 base and J by 0 bases, with 13 bases left in between. Germline assignment: CDR1 LNHNV and CDR2 YYDKDF (reference sequence). This CDR3 is built from 16 residues. The CDR3 region is CATSRGSGFSSYEQYF. The DNA for the CDR3 is TGTGCCACCAGCAGAGGATCAGGGTTTAGCTCCTACGAGCAGTACTTC.